These 20 T cell receptor beta chains were all obtained from the same sample, sequenced in a study of blood T cell repertoires in COVID-19. Clones were read by immunoSEQ multiplex PCR, and TCRdb kept only the in-frame ones, dropping some. The sample includes 200,000 to 250,000 clones, less than 90% of them seen just once. Input material: PBMCs or T cells enriched from blood (not recorded which). These receptor sequences come from a woman aged 45 to 65 in a cohort exposed to, infected with or recovered from COVID-19 (not recorded which).

The CDR3 DNA reads TGTGCCAGTAGTATACGGACTGGGATCGGCGGCTACACCTTC. This sequence encodes CASSIRTGIGGYTF. V is TRBV19 and J is TRBJ1-2; D gene uncertain. V gave up 2 bases and J gave up 8 bases, with 15 bases separating them. Germline V gives CDR1 LNHDA, CDR2 SQIVND (reference sequence). This CDR3 spans 14 amino acids.

This chain connects TRBV5-1 to TRBJ2-3, with D perhaps TRBD1 (5 bases). Germline loops: CDR1 SGHRS, CDR2 YFSETQ. This CDR3 contains 14 residues. Between the trimmed V and J ends, which lost 0 bases and 5 bases, there was a span of 10 bases. The CDR3 DNA reads as TGCGCCAGCAGCTTGGTAGGGGATGGAGATACGCAGTATTTT. Protein product: CASSLVGDGDTQYF.

The chain recombines TRBV30 with TRBJ2-6; D is unresolved. V shed 7 bases and J shed 0 bases, with 7 bases lying between them. The CDR3 has 13 amino acids. CDR1 GTSNPN and CDR2 SVGIG come from the germline V gene (reference sequence). The CDR3 sequence: CASRRSGANVLTF. The CDR3 region has the DNA TGTGCCTCCCGTCGCTCTGGGGCCAACGTCCTGACTTTC.

CDR3 in amino acids: CSVEIKSRGTGELFF. For the CDR3, the DNA is TGCAGCGTTGAAATTAAGTCCCGGGGCACCGGGGAGCTGTTTTTT. V gene TRBV29-1 combines with J gene TRBJ2-2; perhaps TRBD2 as D (5 bases). CDR3 length: 15 amino acids. V lost 2 bases and J lost 4, with 14 bases in between. In germline, CDR1 is SQVTM, CDR2 ANQGSEA.

The CDR3, as DNA: TGTGCCAGCTCACCCACGGGATCAGGGGGACAAGAGACCCAGTACTTC. Residues: CASSPTGSGGQETQYF. The chain couples TRBV18 to TRBJ2-5; TRBD1 matches at 7 bases. Trimming took 3 bases from V and 2 from J; bases not matched to a gene: 9. CDR3 length equals 16 residues. Germline CDR1 and CDR2: KGHSH and LQKENI.

The chain joins TRBV6-5 to TRBJ2-7; 7 bases map to TRBD2. The trim removed 4 bases at V and 4 bases at J, leaving 7 bases unmatched. CDR1 and CDR2 from the germline V gene are MNHEY and SVGAGI. This CDR3 spans 14 amino acids. CDR3 nucleotide sequence: TGTGCCAGCAGTTCCCAGAGCGGGACTTACGAGCAGTACTTC. Translating it yields CASSSQSGTYEQYF.

The J gene is TRBJ1-2, the V gene TRBV4-1; weak D call: TRBD1 (5 bases). This CDR3 comprises 16 residues. The V and J ends lost 6 bases and 4 bases respectively, with 21 bases between them. Germline CDR1 reads MGHRA; CDR2 reads YSYEKL. The CDR3 protein is CASRTHYSGKIYGYTF. CDR3 DNA: TGCGCCAGCAGAACACATTATTCAGGGAAAATCTATGGCTACACCTTC.

The chain couples TRBV4-1 to TRBJ1-4; 8 bases are shared with TRBD1. Trimming took 1 base from V and 6 from J; bases not matched to a gene: 1. This CDR3 is 14 amino acids long. The germline CDR1 and CDR2 sequences are MGHRA and YSYEKL. In DNA form, the CDR3 reads TGCGCCAGCAGCCAAGGGACAGGGCATGAAAAACTGTTTTTT. Translating gives CASSQGTGHEKLFF.

The rearrangement joins TRBV5-5 to TRBJ2-7; 9 bases agree with TRBD1. The CDR3 has 14 residues. The V segment lost 0 bases and the J segment 6 bases; nucleotides outside the gene matches: 4. Germline assignment: CDR1 SGHKS and CDR2 YYEKEE (reference sequence). CDR3 sequence: CASSLGQGVFEQYF. Here the CDR3 DNA reads TGTGCCAGCAGCTTGGGACAGGGGGTTTTCGAGCAGTACTTC.

This clone came up a few times. This rearrangement joins TRBV27 to TRBJ2-2, with D tentatively TRBD1 (6 bases). Trimming cost V 7 bases and J 1 base, with 10 bases left between them. From germline, CDR1 is MNHEY and CDR2 SMNVEV (reference sequence). This CDR3 region has 14 residues. The CDR3 nucleotides read TGTGCCAGCATGTGGACAGAGAACACCGGGGAGCTGTTTTTT. Translation: CASMWTENTGELFF.

The V call is TRBV29-1, the J call TRBJ1-2, with 10 bases identical to TRBD1. Germline V gives CDR1 SQVTM, CDR2 ANQGSEA. With V trimmed by 5 bases and J by 4 bases, 10 bases remained unmatched. This CDR3 spans 15 amino acids. In DNA form, the CDR3 reads TGCAGCGTTACGGGACAGGGGAGGCTTAGCTATGGCTACACCTTC. Translating gives CSVTGQGRLSYGYTF.

The rearrangement joins TRBV7-2 to TRBJ1-2; D is undetermined. Germline-derived CDR1 and CDR2 are SGHTA and FQGNSA. CDR3 length: 14 residues. Trimming left V 2 bases short and J 2 bases short, with 9 bases between. Here the CDR3 reads CASSLQTRNYGYTF. Here the CDR3 DNA reads TGTGCCAGCAGCTTACAGACACGGAACTATGGCTACACCTTC.

CDR3 sequence reads: CATSDRQGPNEKLFF. The CDR3 DNA sequence: TGTGCCACCAGTGACAGACAGGGGCCTAATGAAAAACTGTTTTTT. The chain recombines TRBV24-1 with TRBJ1-4; 8 nucleotides match TRBD1. The germline gives CDR1 KGHDR, CDR2 SFDVKD. The CDR3 extends over 15 amino acids. Germline trimming cut 4 bases from V and 3 bases from J; bases unmatched to any gene: 3.

The chain has TRBV4-2 and TRBJ1-3, with 7 bases matching TRBD1. Germline values: CDR1 LGHNA, CDR2 YNFKEQ. The CDR3 covers 18 residues. With V trimmed by 3 bases and J by 0 bases, 11 bases remained unmatched. CDR3 coding DNA: TGTGCCAGCAGCCAGGGGGTACCGGGACAGTCCTCTGGAAACACCATATATTTT. Translated, it gives CASSQGVPGQSSGNTIYF.

CDR3 bases: TGTGCCAGCAGCCGCTTGATGGCAGGTCGAGGGGAGACCCAGTACTTC. It encodes CASSRLMAGRGETQYF. The J gene is TRBJ2-5, the V gene TRBV14, with D possibly matching TRBD2 (5 bases). The germline V gene encodes CDR1 SGHDN and CDR2 FVKESK. Trimming shortened V by 4 bases and J by 5 bases, and 20 bases separated the two germline ends. This CDR3 is built from 16 residues.

This clone was counted once. The chain couples TRBV11-1 to TRBJ2-1; possible D gene TRBD2, 5 bases. The CDR3 contains 15 residues. Germline CDR1 SGHAT, CDR2 FQDESV (reference sequence). The V gene lost 1 base and the J gene lost 3 bases, with 10 bases spanning the gap. CDR3 in amino acids: CASSLVPSIYNEQFF. CDR3 in DNA: TGTGCCAGCAGCTTAGTTCCTAGCATCTACAATGAGCAGTTCTTC.

The V gene is TRBV9, the J gene TRBJ2-1; D is possibly TRBD2 (7 bases). V lost 0 bases and J 6 bases, leaving 31 bases between the germline ends. Germline-derived CDR1 and CDR2 are SGDLS and YYNGEE. This CDR3 has 21 amino acids. The CDR3 region is CASSVAPGGPWVRQIGNEQFF. The CDR3, as DNA: TGTGCCAGCAGCGTAGCTCCCGGGGGGCCCTGGGTACGACAGATCGGCAATGAGCAGTTCTTC.

J is TRBJ2-2 and V is TRBV19, with D perhaps matching TRBD1 (6 bases). V was trimmed by 6 bases and J by 0 bases, leaving 11 bases between them. Germline CDR1 LNHDA, CDR2 SQIVND (reference sequence). The CDR3 runs 15 residues. The CDR3 DNA reads TGTGCCAGTAGGACAGGAGAATCGAACACCGGGGAGCTGTTTTTT. Translation gives CASRTGESNTGELFF.

This clone was counted only a few times. The rearrangement links TRBV29-1 to TRBJ1-2; D gene unclear. Germline V CDR1 and CDR2: SQVTM, ANQGSEA. The CDR3 contains 13 residues. The germline V and J ends were trimmed by 2 bases and 0 bases, with 7 bases remaining between them. The CDR3 is CSVELETNYGYTF. The CDR3 coding sequence is TGCAGCGTTGAATTAGAAACTAACTATGGCTACACCTTC.

The chain uses TRBV7-2 and TRBJ2-2; possibly TRBD2 for D (5 bases). From germline, CDR1 is SGHTA and CDR2 FQGNSA. This CDR3 is 18 amino acids long. V was cut by 5 bases and J by 3 bases, with 22 bases left in between. CDR3 sequence: CASSLDSGIVLYTGELFF. The CDR3 DNA is TGTGCCAGCAGCCTAGACTCGGGAATCGTTTTGTACACCGGGGAGCTGTTTTTT.